The clone carrying this T cell receptor beta chain was seen only a few times. TCRdb analysed the 5' RACE reads with MiXCR anew, one entry per CDR3 protein. The data hold 350,000 to 550,000 distinct CDR3 sequences, with roughly 18% observed a single time. The data are from a study of T-cell memory formation after mild COVID-19. Overall study: Across donors, TCR clusters were largely donor specific.

The CDR3 runs 13 residues. Trimming removed 4 bases at V and 0 bases at J, with 10 bases between. Germline V lookup: CDR1 DFQATT, CDR2 SNEGSKA (reference sequence). The chain combines TRBV20-1 with TRBJ2-7; unclear D gene. This TCR was sampled from a man between 18 and 35 years old who had mild COVID-19 (a few samples of this study predate the infection). Cell type and time point are not known. Sample: PBMCs or a T cell subset sorted from them (not recorded which). CDR3 loop: CSAIDTSSYEQYF. DNA for the CDR3: TGCAGTGCTATTGACACGTCCTCCTACGAGCAGTACTTC.